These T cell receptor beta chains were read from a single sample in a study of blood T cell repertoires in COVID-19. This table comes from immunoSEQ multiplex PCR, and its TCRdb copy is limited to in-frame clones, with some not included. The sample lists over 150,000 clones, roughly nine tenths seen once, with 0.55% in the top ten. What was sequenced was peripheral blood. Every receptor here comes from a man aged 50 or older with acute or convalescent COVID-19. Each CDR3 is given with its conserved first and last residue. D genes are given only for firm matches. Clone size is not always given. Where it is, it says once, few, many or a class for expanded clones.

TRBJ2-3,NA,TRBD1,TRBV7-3,TGTGCCAGCAGCCCGGACAGGCTCACAGATACGCAGTATTTT,CASSPDRLTDTQYF
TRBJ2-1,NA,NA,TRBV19,TGTGCCAGTAGCCGGAGCATCAGATACAATGAGCAGTTCTTC,CASSRSIRYNEQFF
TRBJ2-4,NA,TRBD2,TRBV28,TGTGCCAGCAGTGAAAGCGGGGTAGCCAAAAACATTCAGTACTTC,CASSESGVAKNIQYF
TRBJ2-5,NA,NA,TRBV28,TGTGCCAGCAGTGCGACTCAACCGCCCAACTTC,CASSATQPPNF
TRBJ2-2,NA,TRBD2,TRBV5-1,TGCGCCAGCAGCTTGAAAACTAGCGGGGGGAACACCGGGGAGCTGTTTTTT,CASSLKTSGGNTGELFF
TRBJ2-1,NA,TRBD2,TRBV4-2,TGTGCCAGCAGCCTGGCGAGCGGGGGGGCCAATGAGCAGTTCTTC,CASSLASGGANEQFF
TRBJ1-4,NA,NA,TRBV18,TGTGCCAGCTCACCTGCGTGGTTAAATGAAAAACTGTTTTTT,CASSPAWLNEKLFF
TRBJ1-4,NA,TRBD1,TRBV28,TGTGCCAGCAGTTTGGTCGGACAGGGGACTAATGAAAAACTGTTTTTT,CASSLVGQGTNEKLFF
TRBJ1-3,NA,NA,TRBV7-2,TGTGCCAGCAGCTTAGCTGTTACTGGCTCTGGAAACACCATATATTTT,CASSLAVTGSGNTIYF
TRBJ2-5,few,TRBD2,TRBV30,TGTGCCTGGAGTGGGCTAGCGGGAGGATCCTTGGAGACCCAGTACTTC,CAWSGLAGGSLETQYF
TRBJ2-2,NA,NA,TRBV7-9,TGTGCCAGCAGAATCCGACAGGACATCACCGGGGAGCTGTTTTTT,CASRIRQDITGELFF
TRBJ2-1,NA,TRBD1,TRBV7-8,TGTGCCAGCAGCGTCTCCCGGGACAGGGGATTCGACAATGAGCAGTTCTTC,CASSVSRDRGFDNEQFF
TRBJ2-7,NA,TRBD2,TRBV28,TGTGCCAGCAGTTTAGGGCTAGCGGGTGACGAGCAGTACTTC,CASSLGLAGDEQYF
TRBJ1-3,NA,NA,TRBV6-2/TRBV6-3,TGTGCCAGCAGTCGGAGGGTTCCAAGAGGAAACACCATATATTTT,CASSRRVPRGNTIYF
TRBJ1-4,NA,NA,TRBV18,TGTGCCAGCTCACCTTACAAGGAAAAACTGTTTTTT,CASSPYKEKLFF
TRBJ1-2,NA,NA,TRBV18,TGTGCCAGCTCAGGGGGGTCCAACTATGGCTACACCTTC,CASSGGSNYGYTF
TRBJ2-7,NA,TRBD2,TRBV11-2,TGTGCCAGCAGCTTAGTCCGGACTAGCGGGGCCCGAGGACGGGAGCAGTACTTC,CASSLVRTSGARGREQYF
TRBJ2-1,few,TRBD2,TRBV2,TGTGCCAGCACCCAAAGCCTAGCGGGAGCTGGGGAGCAGTTCTTC,CASTQSLAGAGEQFF
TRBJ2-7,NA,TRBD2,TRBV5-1,TGCGCCAGCAGCCAAACTAGCGGGTCTTCCTACGAGCAGTACTTC,CASSQTSGSSYEQYF
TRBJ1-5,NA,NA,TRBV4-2,TGTGCCAGCAGCCAAACTCCCGGGGCAGGGGTCAATCAGCCCCAGCATTTT,CASSQTPGAGVNQPQHF
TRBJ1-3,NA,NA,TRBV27,TGTGCCAGCAGGGCGACAGCATTCTCTGGAAACACCATATATTTT,CASRATAFSGNTIYF
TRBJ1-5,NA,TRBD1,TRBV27,TGTGCCAGCAGCTCGCGACAGGGTTTGGGCAATCAGCCCCAGCATTTT,CASSSRQGLGNQPQHF
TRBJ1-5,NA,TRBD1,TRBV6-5,TGTGCCAGCAGACCGGGACAGGGGGCTAATCAGCCCCAGCATTTT,CASRPGQGANQPQHF
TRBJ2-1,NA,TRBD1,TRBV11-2,TGTGCCAGCAGACCACCCGCGGGACAGGGGGCTTACAATGAGCAGTTCTTC,CASRPPAGQGAYNEQFF
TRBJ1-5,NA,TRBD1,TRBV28,TGTGCCACGACAGGGGTCGGCAATCAGCCCCAGCATTTT,CATTGVGNQPQHF
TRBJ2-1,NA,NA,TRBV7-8,TGTGCCAGCTCCCGTCAGGAGGGGTCATACAATGAGCAGTTCTTC,CASSRQEGSYNEQFF
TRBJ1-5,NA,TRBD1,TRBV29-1,TGCAGCGTTGGGACAGGGAGAAATCAGCCCCAGCATTTT,CSVGTGRNQPQHF
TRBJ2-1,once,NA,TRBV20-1,TGCAGTGCTCGAAGCAGGTATGAGCAGTTCTTC,CSARSRYEQFF
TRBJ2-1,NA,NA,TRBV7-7,TGTGCCAGCAGCCCCGATTTGGCTAGCGCACACAATGAGCAGTTCTTC,CASSPDLASAHNEQFF
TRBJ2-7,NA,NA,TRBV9,TGTGCCAGCAGCCAGGGGGCGGGAGAAGATCTCTACGAGCAGTACTTC,CASSQGAGEDLYEQYF
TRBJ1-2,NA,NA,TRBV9,TGTGCCAGCAGCGTAGAGGACACCCTCGGGGGCTACACCTTC,CASSVEDTLGGYTF
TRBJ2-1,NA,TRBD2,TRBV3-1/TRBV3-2,TGTGCCAGCAGCCAGTTTACTAGCGGGATAGGCAATGAGCAGTTCTTC,CASSQFTSGIGNEQFF
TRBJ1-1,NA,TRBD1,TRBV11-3,TGTGCCAGCAGCGTTCACCGGGACAGGGAAGCTTTCTTT,CASSVHRDREAFF
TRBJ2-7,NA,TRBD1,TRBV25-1,TGTGCCAGCAGTAAAGGACAGGACTACGAGCAGTACTTC,CASSKGQDYEQYF
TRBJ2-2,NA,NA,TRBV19,TGTGCCAGTAGTAGAGCGGGGAACACCGGGGAGCTGTTTTTT,CASSRAGNTGELFF
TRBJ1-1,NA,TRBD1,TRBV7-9,TGTGCCAGCAGCTCCGTGGACAGGGCGAACACTGAAGCTTTCTTT,CASSSVDRANTEAFF
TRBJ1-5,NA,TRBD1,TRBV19,TGTGCCAGTAGTATAGATAGGGCCCGGGACAGATACAATCAGCCCCAGCATTTT,CASSIDRARDRYNQPQHF
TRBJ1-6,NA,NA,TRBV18,TGTGCCAGCTCACCATTCGAAACTCATAATTCACCCCTCCACTTT,CASSPFETHNSPLHF
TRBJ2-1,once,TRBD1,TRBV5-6,TGTGCCAGCAGCGACAGGGATGTGTTCTACAATGAGCAGTTCTTC,CASSDRDVFYNEQFF
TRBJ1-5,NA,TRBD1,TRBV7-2,TGTGCCAGCAGCTTAACGACAGGGAGCAATCAGCCCCAGCATTTT,CASSLTTGSNQPQHF
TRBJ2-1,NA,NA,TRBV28,TGTGCCAGCAGCCAGCGGGTCCGCTACAATGAGCAGTTCTTC,CASSQRVRYNEQFF
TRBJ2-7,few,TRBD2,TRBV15,TGTGCCACCAGCAGATATCTAGCGGGGGGCCCCTACGAGCAGTACTTC,CATSRYLAGGPYEQYF
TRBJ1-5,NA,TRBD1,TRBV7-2,TGTGCCAGCAGAATTTCCGACAGGGGCAATCAGCCCCAGCATTTT,CASRISDRGNQPQHF
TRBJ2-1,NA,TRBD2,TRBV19,TGTGCCAGTAGTAATTTTCCGGGGGGCTCCTACAATGAGCAGTTCTTC,CASSNFPGGSYNEQFF
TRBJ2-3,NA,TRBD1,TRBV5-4,TGTGCCAGCAGCACGGACAGGAGAAGCACAGATACGCAGTATTTT,CASSTDRRSTDTQYF
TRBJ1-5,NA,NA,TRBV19,TGTGCCAGTAGTATCACGGGCTCGCCCCCAACAGGTCCCAATTGGCCCCAGCATTTT,CASSITGSPPTGPNWPQHF
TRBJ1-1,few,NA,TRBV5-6,TGTGCCAGCAGCTCCTACCGGTACGAGACATTGAACACTGAAGCTTTCTTT,CASSSYRYETLNTEAFF
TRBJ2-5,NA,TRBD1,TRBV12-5,TGTGCTAGTGGAGACGGGGACAGGGGGCAGGGCAGGGAGACCCAGTACTTC,CASGDGDRGQGRETQYF
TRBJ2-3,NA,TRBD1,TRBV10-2,TGCGCCAGCAGTGAGACGGACAGGGGGCCTGACACAGATACGCAGTATTTT,CASSETDRGPDTDTQYF
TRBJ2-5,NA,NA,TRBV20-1,TGCAGTGCTAGTCTTCCGGGGTTTGCAGAGACCCAGTACTTC,CSASLPGFAETQYF
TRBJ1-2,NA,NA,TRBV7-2,TGTGCCAGCAGCCCCCAGACAGCTAACTATGGCTACACCTTC,CASSPQTANYGYTF
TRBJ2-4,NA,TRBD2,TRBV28,TGTGCCAGCAGTCCACGGACTAGCGGGGGCAAAAACATTCAGTACTTC,CASSPRTSGGKNIQYF
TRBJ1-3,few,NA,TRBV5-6,TGTGCCAGCACCCCTGGGGAGGGCACCATATATTTT,CASTPGEGTIYF
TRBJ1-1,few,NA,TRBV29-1,TGCAGCGTTGGTCCGGGCACTGAAGCTTTCTTT,CSVGPGTEAFF
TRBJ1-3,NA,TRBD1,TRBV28,TGTGCCAGCAGTGAGGGACAGGGGGCAGGAGGAAACACCATATATTTT,CASSEGQGAGGNTIYF